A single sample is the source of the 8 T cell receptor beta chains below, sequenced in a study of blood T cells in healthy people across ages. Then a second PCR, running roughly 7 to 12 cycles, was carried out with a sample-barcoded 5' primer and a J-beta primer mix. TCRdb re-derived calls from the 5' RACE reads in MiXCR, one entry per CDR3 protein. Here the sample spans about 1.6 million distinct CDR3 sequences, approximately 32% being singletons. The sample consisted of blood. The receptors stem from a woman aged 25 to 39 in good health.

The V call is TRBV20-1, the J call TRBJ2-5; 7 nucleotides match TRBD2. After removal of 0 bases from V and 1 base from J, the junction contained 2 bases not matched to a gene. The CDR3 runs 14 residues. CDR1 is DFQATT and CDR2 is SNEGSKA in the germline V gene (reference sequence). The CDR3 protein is CSARDGGVQETQYF. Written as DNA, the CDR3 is TGCAGTGCTAGAGATGGGGGGGTCCAAGAGACCCAGTACTTC.

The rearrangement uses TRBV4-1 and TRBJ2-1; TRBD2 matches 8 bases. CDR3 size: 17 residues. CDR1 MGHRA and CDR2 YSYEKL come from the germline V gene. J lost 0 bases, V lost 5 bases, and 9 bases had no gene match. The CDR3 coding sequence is TGCGCCAGCAGCGACCGCGGGAGGCTGAGCTCCTACAATGAGCAGTTCTTC. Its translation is CASSDRGRLSSYNEQFF.

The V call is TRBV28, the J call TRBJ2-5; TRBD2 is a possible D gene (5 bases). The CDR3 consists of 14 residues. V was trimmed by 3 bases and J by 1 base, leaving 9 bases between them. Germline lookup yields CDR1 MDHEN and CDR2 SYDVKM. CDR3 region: CASSFLTTQETQYF. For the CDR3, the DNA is TGTGCCAGCAGTTTCTTGACTACCCAAGAGACCCAGTACTTC.

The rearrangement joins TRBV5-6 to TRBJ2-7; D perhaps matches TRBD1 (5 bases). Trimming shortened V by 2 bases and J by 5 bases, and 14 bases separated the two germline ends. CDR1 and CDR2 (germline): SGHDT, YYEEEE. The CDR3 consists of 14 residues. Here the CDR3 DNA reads TGTGCCAGCAGCTTTTGGCAGGGAAGAAACGAGCAGTACTTC. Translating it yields CASSFWQGRNEQYF.

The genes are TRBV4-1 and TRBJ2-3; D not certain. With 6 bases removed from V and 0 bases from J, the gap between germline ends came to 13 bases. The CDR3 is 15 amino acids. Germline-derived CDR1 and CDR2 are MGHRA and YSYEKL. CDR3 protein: CASRAASPSTDTQYF. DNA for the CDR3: TGCGCCAGCAGGGCAGCTTCCCCTAGCACAGATACGCAGTATTTT.

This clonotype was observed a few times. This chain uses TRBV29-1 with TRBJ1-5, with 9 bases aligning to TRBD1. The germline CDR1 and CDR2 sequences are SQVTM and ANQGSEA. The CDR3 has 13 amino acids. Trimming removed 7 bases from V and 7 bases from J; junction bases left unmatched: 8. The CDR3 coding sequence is TGCAGCGCCCGGGACAGGGTGAGACAGCCCCAGCATTTT. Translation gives CSARDRVRQPQHF.

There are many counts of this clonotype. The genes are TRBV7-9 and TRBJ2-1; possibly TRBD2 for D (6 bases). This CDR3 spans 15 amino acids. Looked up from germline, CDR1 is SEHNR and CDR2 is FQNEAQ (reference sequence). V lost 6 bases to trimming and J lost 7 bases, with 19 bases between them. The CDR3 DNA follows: TGTGCCAGCAGGGTCCTAGCGAACCCGGCGAATGAGCAGTTCTTC. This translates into CASRVLANPANEQFF.

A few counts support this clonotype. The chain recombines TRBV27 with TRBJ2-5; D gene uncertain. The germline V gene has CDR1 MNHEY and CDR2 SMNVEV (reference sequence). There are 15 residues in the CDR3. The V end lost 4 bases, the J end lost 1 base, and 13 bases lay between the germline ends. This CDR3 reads CASSSSSQPQETQYF. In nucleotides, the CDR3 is TGTGCCAGCAGTTCGTCCAGTCAACCCCAAGAGACCCAGTACTTC.